Here is one T cell receptor (beta chain) with its context. What it recognizes is unknown. The data derive from a study of T-cell reconstitution after alpha-beta-depleted transplantation in children. General study points: One year post-transplant, T-cell counts and diversity were largely derived from T cells produced anew. Alpha-beta T cells about two months after transplant reportedly derived from several hundred expanded graft clones. From surviving recipient T cells and thymic progenitors came the high day-60 TCRbeta diversity observed in some patients.

Preparation of the TCRbeta library was carried out with unique molecular identifiers. TCRdb itself ran the PCR reads through MiXCR, one entry per CDR3 protein. The table lists about 600,000 distinct CDR3 sequences, about 21% of them singletons, with 13% to 15% in the top ten. This CDR3 has 14 residues. The V and J ends lost 5 bases and 4 bases, in that order; junction bases with no gene match: 8. Per germline, CDR1 DFQATT and CDR2 SNEGSKA (reference sequence). The sequenced sample was PBMCs, mostly from graft donor cells, obtained 360 days after TCRalphabeta/CD19-depleted stem cell transplant. This receptor was taken from a boy younger than two who had a stem cell transplant for acute myeloid leukemia, so the T cells may come from the graft donor. The chain employs TRBV20-1 and TRBJ1-5, with 7 bases aligning to TRBD1. The CDR3 loop is CSARSGTDNQPQHF. CDR3 nucleotides: TGCAGTGCTCGCTCCGGGACAGATAATCAGCCCCAGCATTTT.